These 26 T cell receptor beta chains came from one sample sequenced in a study of shared clonotypes between healthy human individuals. Libraries were prepared by immunoSEQ multiplex PCR; TCRdb keeps only in-frame clonotypes and omits some of them. The sample lists 2.5 million or so clones, more than 80% seen once, with 0.11% to 0.15% in the top ten. Sample: naive CD4+ T cells sorted from blood. As to subset: CD45RA+ positively selected. Source of these receptors: a man aged 18 to 29 in good health.

This rearrangement joins TRBV5-5 to TRBJ1-6; D is perhaps TRBD1 (5 bases). The CDR3 consists of 17 residues. Germline assignment: CDR1 SGHKS and CDR2 YYEKEE (reference sequence). V lost 0 bases and J 9 bases, leaving 19 bases between the germline ends. The DNA for the CDR3 is TGTGCCAGCAGCTTGGTGGGTTCGGGGGATCCATTTTCACCCCTCCACTTT. This sequence encodes CASSLVGSGDPFSPLHF.

The chain is built from TRBV5-6 and TRBJ1-2; D unclear. V was trimmed by 0 bases and J by 6 bases, leaving 12 bases between them. The V gene's germline CDR1 is SGHDT and CDR2 YYEEEE. The CDR3 extends over 14 amino acids. The CDR3 here is CASSLGSVSHGYTF. The CDR3 region has the DNA TGTGCCAGCAGCTTGGGTTCAGTCTCTCATGGCTACACCTTC. The full variable domain, rest sourced from reference TRBV5-6 and TRBJ1-2, is DAGVTQSPTHLIKTRGQQVTLRCSPKSGHDTVSWYQQALGQGPQFIFQYYEEEERQRGNFPDRFSGHQFPNYSSELNVNALLLGDSALYLCASSLGSVSHGYTFGSGTRLTVV.

The rearrangement links TRBV4-1 to TRBJ1-5; 7 bases line up with TRBD1. The CDR3 is made up of 14 amino acids. The V and J ends lost 4 bases and 5 bases, in that order; junction bases with no gene match: 5. The germline CDR1 and CDR2 sequences are MGHRA and YSYEKL. The DNA of the CDR3 is TGCGCCAGCAGCCCAACAGGGGCGTATCAGCCCCAGCATTTT. Amino acids: CASSPTGAYQPQHF.

The chain has TRBV29-1 and TRBJ2-2; either TRBD1 or TRBD2 may supply D (5 bases each). Germline values: CDR1 SQVTM, CDR2 ANQGSEA. Trimming took 2 bases from V and 1 from J, leaving 8 bases between them. CDR3 length: 14 residues. In DNA, the CDR3 is TGCAGCGTTGAACGGGACGGGAACACCGGGGAGCTGTTTTTT. It codes for CSVERDGNTGELFF.

Here the CDR3 DNA reads TGTGCCAGCATTGGACAGGGCGCAACTAATGAAAAACTGTTTTTT. This sequence encodes CASIGQGATNEKLFF. The chain carries TRBV2 and TRBJ1-4; 8 nucleotides align to TRBD1. The germline V gene encodes CDR1 SNHLY and CDR2 FYNNEI. The CDR3 loop spans 15 amino acids. With 7 bases clipped from V and 0 bases from J, the junction kept 4 bases outside the gene matches.

This clone has a handful of counts. This chain links TRBV5-1 with TRBJ1-4; 9 bases align to TRBD1. This CDR3 has 14 amino acids. Trimming took 3 bases from V and 8 from J; bases not matched to a gene: 5. The germline CDR1 and CDR2 sequences are SGHRS and YFSETQ. The chain's CDR3 is CASSSRDRDEKLFF. The DNA of the CDR3 is TGCGCCAGCAGCTCCCGGGACAGGGACGAAAAACTGTTTTTT.

About this clone: Other DNA sequences within the sample encode an identical CDR3. The V call is TRBV18, the J call TRBJ2-7; 9 positions agree with TRBD1. From germline, CDR1 is KGHSH and CDR2 LQKENI. The CDR3 extends over 14 amino acids. The J segment lost 2 bases and the V segment lost 3 bases, leaving 2 bases of the junction unmatched. For the CDR3, the DNA is TGTGCCAGCTCACCGGGACAGGGCACCTACGAGCAGTACTTC. Its protein product is CASSPGQGTYEQYF.

The gene calls are TRBV18 and TRBJ1-3; 7 bases line up with TRBD1. With V trimmed by 5 bases and J by 0 bases, 7 bases remained unmatched. The length of the CDR3 is 16 residues. Germline CDR1 KGHSH, CDR2 LQKENI. The CDR3 coding sequence is TGTGCCAGCTCATATCAGGGGGACAGCTCTGGAAACACCATATATTTT. As protein: CASSYQGDSSGNTIYF.

The chain has TRBV19 and TRBJ2-2, with 14 bases aligning to TRBD2. The germline CDR1 and CDR2 sequences are LNHDA and SQIVND (reference sequence). After removal of 7 bases from V and 0 bases from J, the junction contained 1 base not matched to a gene. This CDR3 contains 16 residues. CDR3 protein: CASMGLAGANTGELFF. CDR3 nucleotides: TGTGCCAGTATGGGACTAGCGGGGGCGAACACCGGGGAGCTGTTTTTT.

This chain joins TRBV7-2 and TRBJ1-5, with 9 bases lining up with TRBD1. The germline V gene encodes CDR1 SGHTA and CDR2 FQGNSA. With V trimmed by 5 bases and J by 3 bases, 11 bases remained unmatched. CDR3 size: 17 residues. The CDR3 DNA follows: TGTGCCAGCAGCATATCCCCAGGACAGGGGATCAATCAGCCCCAGCATTTT. Its translation: CASSISPGQGINQPQHF.

This chain uses TRBV5-1 with TRBJ1-2; D is ambiguous. In germline, CDR1 is SGHRS, CDR2 YFSETQ. V gave up 4 bases and J gave up 0 bases, with 10 bases separating them. The CDR3 has 14 residues. CDR3 sequence: CASSTVSANYGYTF. Written as DNA, the CDR3 is TGCGCCAGCAGCACCGTCTCCGCTAACTATGGCTACACCTTC.

The chain combines TRBV2 with TRBJ2-5, with TRBD2 as a possible D gene (6 bases). In germline, CDR1 is SNHLY, CDR2 FYNNEI. The CDR3 loop spans 14 amino acids. With 6 bases removed from V and 3 bases from J, the gap between germline ends came to 14 bases. CDR3 in DNA: TGTGCCAGCAGGCTGGCGGGGCAAAAAGAGACCCAGTACTTC. It encodes CASRLAGQKETQYF. The variable domain in full, completed from reference TRBV2 and TRBJ2-5, reads EPEVTQTPSHQVTQMGQEVILRCVPISNHLYFYWYRQILGQKVEFLVSFYNNEISEKSEIFDDQFSVERPDGSNFTLKIRSTKLEDSAMYFCASRLAGQKETQYFGPGTRLLVL.

The V gene is TRBV15, the J gene TRBJ2-7; D not resolved. The CDR3 has 15 residues. Germline values: CDR1 LNHNV, CDR2 YYDKDF (reference sequence). Trimming stripped 0 bases from V and 5 bases from J, with 14 bases between. The DNA of the CDR3 is TGTGCCACCAGCAGAGATCTGGCTGAAGGGCACGAGCAGTACTTC. Protein product: CATSRDLAEGHEQYF. Together with reference TRBV15 and TRBJ2-7, the CDR3 gives the full variable domain: DAMVIQNPRYQVTQFGKPVTLSCSQTLNHNVMYWYQQKSSQAPKLLFHYYDKDFNNEADTPDNFQSRRPNTSFCFLDIRSPGLGDTAMYLCATSRDLAEGHEQYFGPGTRLTVT.

Worth noting for this clone: Within the sample, other DNA sequences also encode this same CDR3. V and J are TRBV18 and TRBJ2-2; maybe TRBD2 (5 bases). Trimming shortened V by 4 bases and J by 2 bases, and 8 bases separated the two germline ends. CDR1 and CDR2 (germline): KGHSH, LQKENI. CDR3 length: 14 residues. The CDR3 DNA reads TGTGCCAGCTCACGGACTGGAAACACCGGGGAGCTGTTTTTT. Protein sequence: CASSRTGNTGELFF.

The CDR3 region has the DNA TGTGCCAGCAGCTTGACGGCTAGCGGTCAAGAGACCCAGTACTTC. The encoded protein is CASSLTASGQETQYF. J is TRBJ2-5 and V is TRBV5-4; TRBD2 matches at 7 bases. The CDR3 spans 15 residues. Germline trimming cut 1 base from V and 2 bases from J; bases unmatched to any gene: 5. Germline loops: CDR1 SGHNT, CDR2 YYREEE (reference sequence).

This chain links TRBV28 with TRBJ1-4; D is unclear. The V and J ends lost 6 bases and 7 bases respectively, with 15 bases between them. The CDR3 sequence is 14 residues long. CDR1 and CDR2 (germline): MDHEN, SYDVKM. CDR3 coding DNA: TGTGCCAGCAGAGATTGGGGTGGGTTTGAAAAACTGTTTTTT. It yields the protein CASRDWGGFEKLFF.

V and J are TRBV25-1 and TRBJ1-3; D gene uncertain. Germline V lookup: CDR1 MGHDK, CDR2 SYGVNS. CDR3 length: 15 residues. Trimming cost V 2 bases and J 0 bases, with 8 bases left between them. The CDR3 is CASSEGVYSGNTIYF. Here the CDR3 DNA reads TGTGCCAGCAGTGAAGGGGTTTACTCTGGAAACACCATATATTTT. The full variable domain, in which reference TRBV25-1 and TRBJ1-3 provide the parts outside the CDR3, is EADIYQTPRYLVIGTGKKITLECSQTMGHDKMYWYQQDPGMELHLIHYSYGVNSTEKGDLSSESTVSRIRTEHFPLTLESARPSHTSQYLCASSEGVYSGNTIYFGEGSWLTVV.

On this clone: The sample carries other DNA sequences with the same CDR3. V is TRBV19 and J is TRBJ2-7; TRBD1 aligns across 7 bases. V dropped 5 bases and J dropped 4; count of bases not matched to a gene: 5. The CDR3 sequence is 13 residues long. Germline V gene data show CDR1 as LNHDA and CDR2 as SQIVND (reference sequence). As DNA, the CDR3 is TGTGCCAGTAGTCGACAGGGAGAATACGAGCAGTACTTC. It codes for CASSRQGEYEQYF.

V is TRBV7-2 and J is TRBJ2-5, with 8 positions matching TRBD2. The CDR3 length is 15 residues. The junction had 4 bases not matched to a gene; V was cut back by 2 bases and J by 2 bases. CDR1 and CDR2 from the germline V gene are SGHTA and FQGNSA. The CDR3: CASSLQRERQETQYF. In DNA form, the CDR3 reads TGTGCCAGCAGCTTACAGCGGGAGAGACAAGAGACCCAGTACTTC.

This chain joins TRBV10-3 and TRBJ1-5, with 7 positions matching TRBD1. This CDR3 region has 15 residues. CDR1 and CDR2 (germline): ENHRY, SYGVKD. The V gene end was trimmed by 4 bases and the J gene end by 0 bases; junction bases not matched to a gene: 3. CDR3 sequence reads: CAISAGTVSNQPQHF. The CDR3 region has the DNA TGTGCCATCAGTGCCGGGACAGTTAGCAATCAGCCCCAGCATTTT.

The chain recombines TRBV23-1 with TRBJ1-5; D might be TRBD1 (6 bases). TRBV23-1 is designated an ORF whose function remains uncertain. Trimming left V 10 bases short and J 6 bases short, with 19 bases between. The length of the CDR3 is 14 residues. The CDR3 bases are TGCGCCACCCCCCCCACAGGGAAGACTCAGCCCCAGCATTTT. Protein sequence: CATPPTGKTQPQHF.

The chain combines TRBV27 with TRBJ2-2; D remains unclear. This CDR3 comprises 11 residues. Germline values: CDR1 MNHEY, CDR2 SMNVEV (reference sequence). V was clipped by 7 bases and J by 5 bases, with 5 bases between them. CDR3 in DNA: TGTGCCAGCACGCGGACCGGGGAGCTGTTTTTT. Its protein is CASTRTGELFF.

In regard to this clone: The same CDR3 is also encoded by other DNA sequences in this sample. V gene TRBV5-1 combines with J gene TRBJ1-2; 7 bases agree with TRBD1. CDR3 length: 13 residues. In germline, CDR1 is SGHRS, CDR2 YFSETQ. V shed 0 bases and J 6 bases; nucleotides not matched to a gene: 2. In DNA, the CDR3 is TGCGCCAGCAGCTTGGCCGGGACAGATGGCTACACCTTC. Protein: CASSLAGTDGYTF.

The chain couples TRBV5-1 to TRBJ2-7; D not certain. The length of the CDR3 is 13 residues. Germline V CDR1 and CDR2: SGHRS, YFSETQ. V was clipped by 0 bases and J by 6 bases, with 10 bases between them. This CDR3 is CASSLDVRAEQYF. In DNA, the CDR3 is TGCGCCAGCAGCTTGGACGTCCGGGCCGAGCAGTACTTC.

V is TRBV4-3 and J is TRBJ2-3; TRBD2 aligns across 9 bases. The germline gives CDR1 LGHNA, CDR2 YSLEER. CDR3 size: 21 residues. Unmatched junction bases numbered 19, after V lost 0 bases and J lost 3 bases. CDR3 in amino acids: CASSQDRPIAGAWARTDTQYF. The DNA for the CDR3 is TGCGCCAGCAGCCAAGATCGCCCTATAGCGGGAGCATGGGCCCGGACAGATACGCAGTATTTT.

The V call is TRBV4-2, the J call TRBJ2-7; 10 bases match TRBD1. The CDR3 has 16 residues. V lost 2 bases, J lost 5 bases, and 9 bases stayed unmatched. Germline V gene sequence: CDR1 LGHNA, CDR2 YNFKEQ. The CDR3 sequence is CASSQSRPGQGHEQYF. CDR3 in DNA: TGTGCCAGCAGCCAATCTCGACCGGGACAGGGGCACGAGCAGTACTTC.